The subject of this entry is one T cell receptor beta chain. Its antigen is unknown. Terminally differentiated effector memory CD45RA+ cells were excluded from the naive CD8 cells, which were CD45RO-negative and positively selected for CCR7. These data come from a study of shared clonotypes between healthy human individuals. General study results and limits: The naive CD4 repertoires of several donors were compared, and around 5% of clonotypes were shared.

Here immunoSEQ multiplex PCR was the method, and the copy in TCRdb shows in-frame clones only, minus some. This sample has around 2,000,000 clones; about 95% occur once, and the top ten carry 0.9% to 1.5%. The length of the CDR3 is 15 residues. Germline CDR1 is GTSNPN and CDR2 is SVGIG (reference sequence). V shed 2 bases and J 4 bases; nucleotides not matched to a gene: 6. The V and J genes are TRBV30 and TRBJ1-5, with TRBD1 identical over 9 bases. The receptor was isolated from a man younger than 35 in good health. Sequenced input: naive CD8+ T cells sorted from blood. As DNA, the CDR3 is TGTGCCTGGAGTATACCGGGACAGGGAAATCAGCCCCAGCATTTT. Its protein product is CAWSIPGQGNQPQHF. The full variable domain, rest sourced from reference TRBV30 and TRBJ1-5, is SQTIHQWPATLVQPVGSPLSLECTVEGTSNPNLYWYRQAAGRGLQLLFYSVGIGQISSEVPQNLSASRPQDRQFILSSKKLLLSDSGFYLCAWSIPGQGNQPQHFGDGTRLSIL.